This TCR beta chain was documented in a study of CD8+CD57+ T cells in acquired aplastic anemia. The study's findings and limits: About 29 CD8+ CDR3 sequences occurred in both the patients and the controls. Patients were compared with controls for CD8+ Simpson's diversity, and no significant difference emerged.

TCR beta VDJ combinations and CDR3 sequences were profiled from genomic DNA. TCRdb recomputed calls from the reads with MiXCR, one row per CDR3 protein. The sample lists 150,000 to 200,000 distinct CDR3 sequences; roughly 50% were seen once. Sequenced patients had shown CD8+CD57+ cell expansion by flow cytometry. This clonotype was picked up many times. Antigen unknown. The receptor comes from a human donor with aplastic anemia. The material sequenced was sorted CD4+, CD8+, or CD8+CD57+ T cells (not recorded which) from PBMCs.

CDR3 sequence: CASGSGGRTDTQYF. CDR3 coding DNA: TGTGCCAGCGGTAGCGGGGGGCGCACAGATACGCAGTATTTT. This chain uses TRBV7-2 with TRBJ2-3, with TRBD2 matching over 10 bases. The CDR3 has 14 amino acids. J gave up 1 base and V 8 bases, and 3 bases lay outside the gene matches. Germline V CDR1 and CDR2: SGHTA, FQGNSA.